A single sample is the source of the 10 T cell receptor beta chains below, sequenced in a study of T cell repertoires in cytomegalovirus infection. TCRdb reprocessed the reads via MiXCR and lists one record per CDR3 protein. The sample consists of more than 650,000 distinct CDR3 sequences, approximately 34% of them appearing once. The sequenced sample consisted of PBMCs. The receptors derive from a human donor in good health (CMV status not recorded). Some clones in this sample may be carry-over from other donors' samples.

At least ten counts were recorded for this clonotype. The chain employs TRBV11-2 and TRBJ2-4, with D unclear. Germline V lookup: CDR1 SGHAT, CDR2 FQNNGV. The length of the CDR3 is 14 residues. V dropped 4 bases and J dropped 5 bases, with 12 bases sitting between them. The CDR3 sequence: CASSSALRENIQYF. CDR3 coding DNA: TGTGCCAGCAGCTCAGCACTTAGGGAAAACATTCAGTACTTC.

This clonotype occurred a few times. This sequence joins TRBV6-5 and TRBJ1-5; 9 bases agree with TRBD1. Germline values: CDR1 MNHEY, CDR2 SVGAGI. There are 16 residues in the CDR3. The ends lost 6 bases at V and 5 bases at J; junction bases unmatched: 11. CDR3 loop: CASSATDRGFHQPQHF. For the CDR3, the DNA is TGTGCCAGCAGCGCAACGGACAGGGGCTTTCATCAGCCCCAGCATTTT.

The chain carries TRBV19 and TRBJ1-1, with D unresolved. The CDR3 has 18 amino acids. The V gene's germline CDR1 is LNHDA and CDR2 SQIVND (reference sequence). V was cut by 1 base and J by 6 bases, with 24 bases left in between. CDR3 protein: CASSIAGSERVVAAEAFF. In nucleotides, the CDR3 is TGTGCCAGTAGTATAGCTGGGTCCGAACGTGTGGTCGCGGCTGAAGCTTTCTTT.

The chain links TRBV5-6 to TRBJ2-5; perhaps TRBD1 as D (6 bases). CDR3 length: 15 amino acids. Germline V gives CDR1 SGHDT, CDR2 YYEEEE. V shed 0 bases and J shed 7 bases, with 16 bases lying between them. The CDR3 DNA follows: TGTGCCAGCAGCTTGGGATCAACAGGGACGGGGACCCAGTACTTC. Protein sequence: CASSLGSTGTGTQYF.

In its sample, this clonotype was seen a few times. The chain has TRBV12-3 or TRBV12-4 and TRBJ2-7; TRBD1 agrees at 7 bases. The V gene end was trimmed by 1 base and the J gene end by 4 bases; junction bases not matched to a gene: 7. The CDR3 has 15 amino acids. Here the CDR3 DNA reads TGTGCCAGCAGTTTAGGACCGCAGGGGGTTTACGAGCAGTACTTC. It specifies CASSLGPQGVYEQYF.

This chain connects TRBV4-1 to TRBJ1-1; the D gene is possibly TRBD1 (5 bases). V was shortened by 4 bases and J by 1 base, with 22 bases between the two germline ends. The CDR3 runs 18 residues. Germline assignment: CDR1 MGHRA and CDR2 YSYEKL. The CDR3: CASSPSMGVTSRNTEAFF. In nucleotides, the CDR3 is TGCGCCAGCAGCCCATCGATGGGGGTGACAAGTAGGAACACTGAAGCTTTCTTT.

As to this clonotype: This CDR3 is missing its conserved last phenylalanine or tryptophan, likely due to a read error. The DNA is left out, because the CDR3 cannot be placed on it with certainty; the CDR3 is given as TCRdb lists it. This chain connects TRBV7-4 to TRBJ2-1; TRBD2, the D gene given by the table, was not confirmed from the DNA. CDR1 is SGHVT, CDR2 SQSDAQ, per germline. The CDR3 length is 15 residues, termini included. CDR3 residues: CASTPGRARYNEQLL.

Remarks on this clonotype: This may be a read error, as it is one base from a much larger clone. The rearrangement uses TRBV7-2 and TRBJ2-2, with 7 bases that match TRBD2. CDR1 and CDR2 (germline): SGHTA, FQGNSA. The CDR3 spans 15 residues. For the CDR3, the DNA is TGTGCCAGCAGCTTAGAGGCGGGAGTAACCGGGGAGCTGGTTTTT. Translation gives CASSLEAGVTGELVF.

Written as DNA, the CDR3 is TGTGCCAGCCTAACTAGCGGGAGATGGAATGAGCAGTTCTTC. Encoded protein: CASLTSGRWNEQFF. The chain carries TRBV28 and TRBJ2-1; 11 bases are shared with TRBD2. CDR3 size: 14 residues. Germline values: CDR1 MDHEN, CDR2 SYDVKM. V shed 8 bases, J shed 7 bases, and the junction held 7 bases outside the gene matches.

This chain connects TRBV20-1 to TRBJ2-7, with D possibly matching TRBD1 (6 bases). V was cut by 2 bases and J by 2 bases, with 16 bases left in between. CDR1 is DFQATT and CDR2 is SNEGSKA in the germline V gene (reference sequence). The length of the CDR3 is 15 residues. Here the CDR3 reads CSARFPRTAAYEQYF. The CDR3 nucleotides are TGCAGTGCTAGATTCCCTCGGACAGCCGCCTACGAGCAGTACTTC.